A selection of T cell receptor beta chains follows, all from one sample in a study of blood T cell repertoires in COVID-19. Profiling relied on immunoSEQ multiplex PCR, and the TCRdb table lists in-frame clones only, not all of them. The sample lists 180,000 or so clones, roughly 78% occurring once. Sequencing was performed on peripheral blood. The receptors derive from a woman at least 80 years old with active or convalescent COVID-19. The CDR3 runs from the conserved cysteine through the conserved F or W. Fields, in order: clone size, D gene, V gene, J gene, CDR3 protein, CDR3 DNA. D genes are given only for firm matches. Expanded clones get a size class; other rows say once, few or many, or leave the size out.

-,-,TRBV7-9,TRBJ2-3,CASTLGGSSTDTQYF,TGTGCCAGCACCTTGGGTGGCTCTAGCACAGATACGCAGTATTTT
-,TRBD1,TRBV10-2,TRBJ2-7,CASRNSGTGGFEQYF,TGCGCCAGCAGAAACTCCGGGACAGGGGGATTTGAGCAGTACTTC
-,TRBD1,TRBV24-1,TRBJ2-2,CATSDPGGAAGELFF,TGTGCCACCAGTGATCCAGGGGGCGCGGCCGGGGAGCTGTTTTTT
-,-,TRBV2,TRBJ2-7,CASRPRDSSYEQYF,TGTGCCAGCAGGCCCCGGGACTCCTCCTACGAGCAGTACTTC
-,-,TRBV2,TRBJ1-1,CASRQGNTEAFF,TGTGCCAGCAGACAGGGGAACACTGAAGCTTTCTTT
-,TRBD1,TRBV3-1/TRBV3-2,TRBJ2-2,CASSQSGTGRSGELFF,TGTGCCAGCAGCCAGTCCGGGACAGGGCGAAGCGGGGAGCTGTTTTTT
many,-,TRBV2,TRBJ2-7,CASSDRGAISYEQYF,TGTGCCAGCAGTGACAGGGGTGCCATCTCCTACGAGCAGTACTTC
-,-,TRBV9,TRBJ1-2,CASSLPRQGLNYGYTF,TGTGCCAGCAGTCTCCCCCGCCAGGGCCTTAACTATGGCTACACCTTC
few,TRBD2,TRBV9,TRBJ2-2,CASSVEGAGGPAGELFF,TGTGCCAGCAGCGTAGAGGGCGCGGGGGGGCCGGCCGGGGAGCTGTTTTTT
-,-,TRBV10-2,TRBJ1-6,CASSEAIGDNSPLHF,TGCGCCAGCAGTGAAGCTATAGGGGATAATTCACCCCTCCACTTT
-,TRBD1,TRBV28,TRBJ2-7,CASRPRGRNEQYF,TGTGCCAGCAGACCCAGGGGGCGGAATGAGCAGTACTTC
-,-,TRBV10-2,TRBJ2-3,CASSEVRLLASTDTQYF,TGCGCCAGCAGTGAGGTTCGGTTATTAGCAAGCACAGATACGCAGTATTTT
-,TRBD1,TRBV4-2,TRBJ1-2,CASMGQNYGYTF,TGTGCCAGCATGGGACAGAACTATGGCTACACCTTC
-,-,TRBV3-1/TRBV3-2,TRBJ1-2,CASSQGPDYGYTF,TGTGCCAGCAGCCAAGGCCCGGACTATGGCTACACCTTC
-,-,TRBV7-2,TRBJ2-3,CASSLGLGRRTDTQYF,TGTGCCAGCAGCTTAGGTCTAGGCCGACGTACGGATACGCAGTATTTT
-,TRBD2,TRBV4-1,TRBJ2-7,CASSQMAVAGDYEQYF,TGCGCCAGCAGCCAGATGGCGGTAGCGGGGGACTACGAGCAGTACTTC
-,-,TRBV5-6,TRBJ1-5,CASSRGPTGQPQHF,TGTGCCAGCAGTCGAGGACCGACAGGTCAGCCCCAGCATTTT
-,TRBD1,TRBV29-1,TRBJ1-1,CSVYFTGGPNTEAFF,TGCAGCGTCTACTTCACAGGGGGCCCGAACACTGAAGCTTTCTTT
-,TRBD1,TRBV2,TRBJ2-2,CASSLKQGTGELFF,TGTGCCAGCAGCTTAAAACAGGGGACCGGGGAGCTGTTTTTT
once,TRBD2,TRBV4-1,TRBJ2-7,CASSQILAESYEQYF,TGCGCCAGCAGCCAAATACTAGCGGAGTCCTACGAGCAGTACTTC
-,TRBD1,TRBV7-3,TRBJ1-1,CASSLDSTGQGAEAFF,TGTGCCAGCAGCCTGGACAGCACCGGTCAGGGGGCTGAAGCTTTCTTT
-,-,TRBV4-2,TRBJ2-2,CASHPWGAGELFF,TGTGCCAGCCACCCATGGGGGGCCGGGGAGCTGTTTTTT
-,TRBD2,TRBV5-1,TRBJ2-3,CARRGGGGLSTDTQYF,TGCGCCCGCCGGGGCGGGGGGGGCCTCAGCACAGATACGCAGTATTTT
-,-,TRBV7-2,TRBJ1-1,CASSLARNLRNNTEAFF,TGTGCCAGCAGCTTGGCTAGAAACCTACGGAATAACACTGAAGCTTTCTTT
many,-,TRBV19,TRBJ2-7,CASSIDLRQYEQYF,TGTGCCAGTAGTATAGATCTCAGGCAGTACGAGCAGTACTTC
-,TRBD1,TRBV11-2,TRBJ2-5,CASSWDREETQYF,TGTGCCAGCAGCTGGGACAGGGAAGAGACCCAGTACTTC
-,TRBD2,TRBV27,TRBJ2-1,CASSAAGGPYEQFF,TGTGCCAGCAGTGCCGCGGGGGGGCCCTATGAGCAGTTCTTC
-,-,TRBV6-5,TRBJ2-2,CASSQQRTGELFF,TGTGCCAGCAGTCAACAGAGAACCGGGGAGCTGTTTTTT
few,TRBD1,TRBV6-1,TRBJ1-1,CASSDRQGGYTEAFF,TGTGCCAGCAGTGACCGACAGGGCGGGTACACTGAAGCTTTCTTT
-,-,TRBV7-2,TRBJ1-6,CASSPNKGNNSPLHF,TGTGCCAGCAGCCCAAACAAGGGGAATAATTCACCCCTCCACTTT
-,-,TRBV5-6,TRBJ1-6,CASSLSRWLNNSPLHF,TGTGCCAGCAGCTTGTCTCGCTGGCTCAATAATTCACCCCTCCACTTT
-,-,TRBV6-1,TRBJ1-1,CASSEAGGTEAFF,TGTGCCAGCAGTGAAGCTGGAGGGACGGAAGCTTTCTTT
-,-,TRBV7-2,TRBJ2-2,CASRPGLDTGELFF,TGTGCCAGCAGGCCAGGGTTAGACACCGGGGAGCTGTTTTTT
-,TRBD1,TRBV2,TRBJ1-2,CASSPRQGLTYGYTF,TGTGCCAGCAGTCCTCGACAGGGCCTCACCTATGGCTACACCTTC